This T cell receptor (beta chain) was retrieved from a study of graft-versus-host responses after intestinal transplantation. Assay: immunoSEQ multiplex PCR; the TCRdb copy retains only in-frame clones and omits some. The sample contains 35,000 to 45,000 clones, 95% of which appear only once. To note about this clone: The antigen remains undetermined.

The CDR3 runs 18 residues. V gave up 0 bases and J gave up 0 bases, with 16 bases separating them. The germline V gene has CDR1 SGHNT and CDR2 YYREEE (reference sequence). Sample: unstimulated CD8+ T cells sorted from spleen or lymph node cells, taken before transplant. The chain joins TRBV5-4 to TRBJ1-3, with a weak D call TRBD1 (5 bases). The clonotype comes from a human donor who was the organ donor for an intestinal transplant. This chain's CDR3 is CASSLGGTPVSSGNTIYF. CDR3 bases: TGTGCCAGCAGCTTGGGTGGGACGCCTGTGAGCTCTGGAAACACCATATATTTT. Combining the CDR3 with reference TRBV5-4 and TRBJ1-3 gives the whole variable domain ETGVTQSPTHLIKTRGQQVTLRCSSQSGHNTVSWYQQALGQGPQFIFQYYREEENGRGNFPPRFSGLQFPNYSSELNVNALELDDSALYLCASSLGGTPVSSGNTIYFGEGSWLTVV.